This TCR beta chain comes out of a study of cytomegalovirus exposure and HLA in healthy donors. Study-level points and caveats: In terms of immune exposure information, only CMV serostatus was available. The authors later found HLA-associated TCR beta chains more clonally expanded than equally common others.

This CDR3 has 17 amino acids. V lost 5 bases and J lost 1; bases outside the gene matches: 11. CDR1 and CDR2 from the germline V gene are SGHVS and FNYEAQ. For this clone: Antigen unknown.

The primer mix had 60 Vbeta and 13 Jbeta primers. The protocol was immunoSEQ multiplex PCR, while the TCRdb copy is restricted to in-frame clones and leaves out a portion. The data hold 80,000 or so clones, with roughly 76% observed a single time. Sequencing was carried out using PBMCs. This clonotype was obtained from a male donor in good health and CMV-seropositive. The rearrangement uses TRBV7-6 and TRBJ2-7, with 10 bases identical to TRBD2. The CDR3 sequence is CASSTRTSGSASYEQYF. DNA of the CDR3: TGTGCCAGCAGCACCAGGACTAGCGGCTCTGCTTCCTACGAGCAGTACTTC.